This passage covers 3 T cell receptor beta chains from one sample sequenced in a study of tumor and adjacent non-tumor tissue in lung cancer (dated by TCRdb to 2017 to 2018). RNA was isolated from bulk unsorted tissue, and RNA quality was assessed with a NanoDrop ND-1000 and an Agilent 2100. Receptor amplification or capture employed multiplex PCR. Sequenced using an Illumina HiSeq 2500. TCRbeta libraries were constructed through three rounds of nested PCR with primers (Table S4) according to protocols adapted from ARM-PCR. The raw public data were reprocessed by TCRdb itself: fastp quality trimming at Q25, MiXCR clonotype calling, in-frame beta chains only. Records with the same CDR3 protein are collapsed into one entry carrying the most frequent genes and DNA. The sample table contains about 200,000 distinct CDR3 sequences; only one count was recorded for over 55% of them. The ten largest clones capture approximately 25% of the sample.

Sequences were obtained from lung tumor tissue. The receptors shown here come from a man aged 55 to 70 with non-small cell lung cancer.

Of note for this clonotype: This could be a read error, since a much larger clone is one nucleotide away. The chain carries TRBV5-4 and TRBJ2-1; 7 bases are a match to TRBD2. This CDR3 is built from 16 residues. Germline loops: CDR1 SGHNT, CDR2 YYREEE (reference sequence). In nucleotides, the CDR3 is TGTGCCACCAGCTTCTTAAAGCGGGACTCCTACAATGAGCAGTTCTTC. This translates into CATSFLKRDSYNEQFF.

In the case of this clonotype: An end of the junction differs from the germline gene, which may be a read error. The chain is built from TRBV5-4 and TRBJ2-5; perhaps TRBD2 as D (6 bases). Germline CDR1 and CDR2: SGHNT and YYREEE (reference sequence). This CDR3 spans 15 amino acids. In nucleotides, the CDR3 is TGTGCCAGCAGATTGGATGGGGGAGGCCAAGAGACCCAGCACTTC. It codes for CASRLDGGGQETQHF.

On this clonotype itself: A read error may explain this, as a much larger clone is one base away. V gene TRBV4-3 combines with J gene TRBJ1-1; a weak D match, TRBD1 (5 bases). V dropped 0 bases and J dropped 6 bases, with 8 bases sitting between them. The CDR3 extends over 13 amino acids. Germline CDR1 and CDR2: LGHNA and YSLEER. The CDR3 protein is CASSQDQGAEAFF. CDR3 nucleotides: TGCGCCAGCAGCCAAGATCAGGGCGCTGAAGCTTTCTTT.